Listed below are T cell receptor beta chains from one sample, sequenced in a study of shared clonotypes between healthy human individuals. Produced via immunoSEQ multiplex PCR; TCRdb's table is partial and in-frame only. The sample contains over 800,000 clones, 80% to 95% of which appear only once. The material sequenced was naive CD8+ T cells sorted from blood. The receptor source for this set is a man aged 30 to 39 in good health. Each CDR3 is given with its conserved first and last residue. A D gene is named only where the DNA matches it firmly. Only some rows state a clone size, as once, few, many or a class for expanded clones.

d_call,v_call,j_call,clone_size,cdr3_aa,cdr3_nt
TRBD2,TRBV7-9,TRBJ2-7,.,CASSAGTSGRSYEQYF,TGTGCCAGCAGCGCCGGGACTAGCGGGAGGTCCTACGAGCAGTACTTC
.,TRBV20-1,TRBJ2-3,.,CSALTDTQYF,TGCAGTGCTCTCACAGATACGCAGTATTTT
TRBD2,TRBV6-1,TRBJ2-5,.,CASVPRGGGTETQYF,TGTGCCAGCGTCCCCCGTGGGGGGGGTACGGAGACCCAGTACTTC
TRBD1,TRBV7-3,TRBJ2-1,.,CASSPGQGVGHGLYNEQFF,TGTGCCAGCAGCCCCGGACAGGGGGTTGGTCACGGGCTTTACAATGAGCAGTTCTTC
.,TRBV28,TRBJ2-7,.,CASMSLYEQYF,TGTGCCAGCATGAGCCTCTACGAGCAGTACTTC
TRBD2,TRBV7-9,TRBJ2-1,.,CASSYSGITYNEQFF,TGTGCCAGCAGTTATAGCGGGATCACCTACAATGAGCAGTTCTTC
TRBD1,TRBV2,TRBJ2-1,.,CASRDRGRFF,TGTGCCAGCAGGGACAGGGGCCGGTTCTTC
TRBD2,TRBV7-2,TRBJ2-3,.,CASSLTSYPDTQYF,TGTGCCAGCAGCTTGACTAGCTACCCAGATACGCAGTATTTT
.,TRBV27,TRBJ2-1,.,CASSFSRGAEQFF,TGTGCCAGCAGTTTCTCCCGAGGGGCGGAGCAGTTCTTC
.,TRBV25-1,TRBJ2-7,.,CASSEVFHEQYF,TGTGCCAGCAGTGAAGTCTTCCACGAGCAGTACTTC
.,TRBV9,TRBJ2-2,.,CASSPPAGGDTGELFF,TGTGCCAGCAGCCCCCCAGCAGGGGGGGACACCGGGGAGCTGTTTTTT
.,TRBV5-8,TRBJ2-2,once,CASSSTHRDLNTGELFF,TGTGCCAGCAGCTCTACTCATCGGGACTTAAACACCGGGGAGCTGTTTTTT
.,TRBV10-3,TRBJ2-2,once,CAISGGGTNTGELFF,TGTGCCATCAGTGGGGGCGGGACGAACACCGGGGAGCTGTTTTTT
TRBD1,TRBV2,TRBJ1-4,.,CASSEWGDRSEKLFF,TGTGCCAGCAGTGAATGGGGGGACAGAAGTGAAAAACTGTTTTTT
TRBD1,TRBV5-5,TRBJ2-7,once,CASSLRTGRDYEQYF,TGTGCCAGCAGCTTAAGGACAGGGAGAGACTACGAGCAGTACTTC
TRBD1,TRBV27,TRBJ1-1,.,CASSPHLVRGRDTEAFF,TGTGCCAGCAGTCCCCACTTAGTCAGGGGGCGCGACACTGAAGCTTTCTTT
TRBD2,TRBV7-9,TRBJ2-7,.,CASRGWEGSSYEQYF,TGTGCCAGCAGGGGGTGGGAGGGTTCGTCCTACGAGCAGTACTTC
TRBD2,TRBV29-1,TRBJ2-1,.,CSVGRASGNPYNEQFF,TGCAGCGTTGGCAGAGCTAGCGGGAACCCCTACAATGAGCAGTTCTTC
TRBD2,TRBV18,TRBJ2-1,.,CASSRWTGLAGEVNEQFF,TGTGCCAGCTCACGGTGGACAGGGCTAGCGGGAGAGGTCAATGAGCAGTTCTTC
TRBD1,TRBV2,TRBJ2-1,.,CASGGQIHNEQFF,TGTGCCAGCGGGGGACAGATCCACAATGAGCAGTTCTTC
.,TRBV27,TRBJ2-7,.,CASRIADYSYEQYF,TGTGCCAGCCGGATAGCGGATTACTCCTACGAGCAGTACTTC
.,TRBV14,TRBJ1-1,many,CASSQDRHADTEAFF,TGTGCCAGCAGCCAAGATCGGCATGCGGACACTGAAGCTTTCTTT
.,TRBV15,TRBJ2-1,.,CATSGRGRNEQFF,TGTGCCACCAGCGGCCGGGGACGGAATGAGCAGTTCTTC
.,TRBV28,TRBJ2-6,.,CASSPGTASSGANVLTF,TGTGCCAGCAGTCCCGGGACGGCGAGCTCTGGGGCCAACGTCCTGACTTTC
.,TRBV27,TRBJ2-7,.,CASSSILTGQYF,TGTGCCAGCAGTTCCATCTTAACGGGGCAGTACTTC
TRBD2,TRBV2,TRBJ2-1,.,CASSTGTSGRNEQFF,TGTGCCAGCAGTACCGGGACTAGCGGGAGAAATGAGCAGTTCTTC
TRBD2,TRBV28,TRBJ2-3,.,CASSFLAGGPDTQYF,TGTGCCAGCAGTTTCTTAGCGGGAGGGCCAGATACGCAGTATTTT
.,TRBV4-3,TRBJ2-5,once,CASSQWGGDQETQYF,TGCGCCAGCAGCCAGTGGGGCGGGGATCAAGAGACCCAGTACTTC
.,TRBV2,TRBJ1-1,many,CASSGVQDFSDDGTEAFF,TGTGCCAGCAGTGGGGTTCAGGACTTTTCTGATGACGGCACTGAAGCTTTCTTT
TRBD1,TRBV4-1,TRBJ1-2,.,CASSQQTGGDYGYTF,TGCGCCAGCAGCCAACAGACAGGGGGGGACTATGGCTACACCTTC
.,TRBV4-1,TRBJ2-1,.,CASSQEGSGRGNEQFF,TGCGCCAGCAGCCAAGAGGGCAGCGGAAGGGGCAATGAGCAGTTCTTC
.,TRBV4-3,TRBJ2-4,.,CASSQTTSLRNIQYF,TGCGCCAGCAGCCAGACCACCTCACTACGAAACATTCAGTACTTC
TRBD1,TRBV7-3,TRBJ2-1,.,CASSPGQANYNEQFF,TGTGCCAGCAGCCCAGGACAGGCGAACTACAATGAGCAGTTCTTC
.,TRBV7-2,TRBJ2-5,.,CASSLWGWETQYF,TGTGCCAGCAGCTTGTGGGGTTGGGAGACCCAGTACTTC
.,TRBV29-1,TRBJ1-2,.,CSVVSVAGNYGYTF,TGCAGCGTTGTATCTGTAGCAGGGAACTATGGCTACACCTTC